These 3 T cell receptor beta chains were all obtained from the same sample, sequenced in a study of shared clonotypes between healthy human individuals. TCRdb keeps only in-frame clones here, not all; method: immunoSEQ multiplex PCR. Among 2 million to 3 million clones listed, over 85% were seen once. What was sequenced was naive CD4+ T cells from PBMCs. Subset defined: CD45RA+ positively selected. These receptors all stem from a man aged 18 to 29 in good health. Some clones in this sample may be carry-over from other donors' samples.

This chain connects TRBV28 to TRBJ1-1; D perhaps matches TRBD1 (6 bases). The germline V gene has CDR1 MDHEN and CDR2 SYDVKM. CDR3 size: 12 residues. The ends were cut back, 2 bases at V and 10 bases at J, with 11 bases in the middle. The CDR3 DNA reads as TGTGCCAGCAGTTTAGGGGGCGGCAGAGCTTTCTTT. This translates into CASSLGGGRAFF.

This chain connects TRBV7-9 to TRBJ2-1, with 8 nucleotides matching TRBD2. CDR1 SEHNR and CDR2 FQNEAQ come from the germline V gene (reference sequence). V lost 5 bases and J lost 8; bases outside the gene matches: 11. The CDR3 has 15 amino acids. CDR3 protein: CASSPVGRAIDEQFF. CDR3 DNA sequence: TGTGCCAGCAGCCCAGTCGGGAGGGCCATAGATGAGCAGTTCTTC.

This clone was recorded only once. The chain has TRBV30 and TRBJ1-6; the match to TRBD1 covers 7 bases. This CDR3 has 16 residues. CDR1 is GTSNPN, CDR2 SVGIG, per germline (reference sequence). V shed 5 bases and J 2 bases; nucleotides not matched to a gene: 9. As DNA, the CDR3 is TGTGCCTGGGACAAGACAGGGAGCACCTATAATTCACCCCTCCACTTT. It translates to CAWDKTGSTYNSPLHF.